A single sample is the source of the 9 T cell receptor beta chains below, sequenced in a study of T cells in localized non-small cell lung cancer (dated by TCRdb to about 2020). Receptor libraries were prepared by the immunoSEQ multiplex PCR assay. Entries here come from immuneACCESS through TCRdb and include only in-frame sequences with V and J called. Some clones fail to appear in such tables; in the studies checked, an unresolved V gene covers under half of the shortfall, and the cause of the remainder is unknown. Across this sample there are tens of thousands of clones, with around nine tenths seen only once. Approximately 10% of the sample is held by the ten biggest clonotypes. This sample comprised PBMCs, obtained before any cancer treatment. These receptors were taken from a woman aged 35 to 70 with stage II lung adenocarcinoma.

V is TRBV6-5 and J is TRBJ1-2; no definite D call. V was clipped by 2 bases and J by 4 bases, with 11 bases between them. This CDR3 is built from 14 residues. Germline CDR1 is MNHEY and CDR2 is SVGAGI. CDR3 nucleotides: TGTGCCAGCAGTTACGATCGGGGAGTCTATGGCTACACCTTC. Translation gives CASSYDRGVYGYTF.

The chain links TRBV7-6 to TRBJ1-2, with D perhaps TRBD1 (5 bases). The germline gives CDR1 SGHVS, CDR2 FNYEAQ. This CDR3 region has 13 residues. Deletions cut 5 bases from V and 8 bases from J, with 15 bases between. CDR3: CASSPARDSGYTF. For the CDR3, the DNA is TGTGCCAGCAGCCCCGCCAGGGATTCGGGCTACACCTTC.

The chain has TRBV4-1 and TRBJ2-1; 9 bases match TRBD2. Looked up from germline, CDR1 is MGHRA and CDR2 is YSYEKL. This CDR3 has 16 residues. J gave up 3 bases and V 1 base, and 4 bases lay outside the gene matches. CDR3: CASSQVARGGYNEQFF. The CDR3 region has the DNA TGCGCCAGCAGCCAAGTGGCGCGGGGGGGCTACAATGAGCAGTTCTTC.

The chain uses TRBV7-2 and TRBJ2-6, with D maybe TRBD2 (5 bases). The CDR3 length is 15 residues. Looked up from germline, CDR1 is SGHTA and CDR2 is FQGNSA. V dropped 5 bases and J dropped 2 bases, with 10 bases sitting between them. In DNA form, the CDR3 reads TGTGCCAGCAGCCTCCAAGCGGCTGGGGCCAACGTCCTGACTTTC. Translating it yields CASSLQAAGANVLTF.

V usage is TRBV5-4 and J usage is TRBJ1-4; the D is unclear. Per germline, CDR1 SGHNT and CDR2 YYREEE (reference sequence). The CDR3 is 14 amino acids. V lost 4 bases and J 8 bases, leaving 15 bases between the germline ends. The CDR3, as DNA: TGTGCCAGCAGCCAGTCCGTCCTAAAGGAAAAACTGTTTTTT. This gives the protein CASSQSVLKEKLFF.

The V call is TRBV5-4, the J call TRBJ2-2; TRBD1 matches at 11 bases. The CDR3 has 13 residues. Germline V CDR1 and CDR2: SGHNT, YYREEE (reference sequence). The ends lost 7 bases at V and 5 bases at J; junction bases unmatched: 1. The DNA of the CDR3 is TGTGCCAGCCGGGACAGGGGGACCGGGGAGCTGTTTTTT. Its translation: CASRDRGTGELFF.

This clone showed up just once. V and J are TRBV10-1 and TRBJ1-2, with D unresolved. Germline V gene data show CDR1 as WNHNN and CDR2 as SYGVQD (reference sequence). The V end lost 2 bases, the J end lost 2 bases, and 6 bases lay between the germline ends. CDR3 length equals 13 residues. The CDR3 sequence is CASSEQRNYGYTF. The CDR3, as DNA: TGCGCCAGCAGTGAGCAGAGAAACTATGGCTACACCTTC.

The J gene is TRBJ2-7, the V gene TRBV6-5; TRBD2 aligns across 13 bases. The germline gives CDR1 MNHEY, CDR2 SVGAGI. This CDR3 is built from 14 residues. V lost 5 bases to trimming and J lost 6 bases; unmatched junction nucleotides: 4. Here the CDR3 reads CASSARTSGGEQYF. DNA of the CDR3: TGTGCCAGCAGTGCCCGGACTAGCGGGGGCGAGCAGTACTTC.

In this sample, this clone turned up a few times. The gene calls are TRBV19 and TRBJ1-5; TRBD1 matches 8 bases. The CDR3 is 14 residues long. Looked up from germline, CDR1 is LNHDA and CDR2 is SQIVND (reference sequence). V trimming: 6 bases; J trimming: 6 bases; junction bases outside the gene matches: 7. The CDR3 DNA follows: TGTGCCAGTAGAGGACAGGGAAGGGGTCAGCCCCAGCATTTT. Translated: CASRGQGRGQPQHF. Full variable domain (rest looked up from reference TRBV19 and TRBJ1-5): DGGITQSPKYLFRKEGQNVTLSCEQNLNHDAMYWYRQDPGQGLRLIYYSQIVNDFQKGDIAEGYSVSREKKESFPLTVTSAQKNPTAFYLCASRGQGRGQPQHFGDGTRLSIL.